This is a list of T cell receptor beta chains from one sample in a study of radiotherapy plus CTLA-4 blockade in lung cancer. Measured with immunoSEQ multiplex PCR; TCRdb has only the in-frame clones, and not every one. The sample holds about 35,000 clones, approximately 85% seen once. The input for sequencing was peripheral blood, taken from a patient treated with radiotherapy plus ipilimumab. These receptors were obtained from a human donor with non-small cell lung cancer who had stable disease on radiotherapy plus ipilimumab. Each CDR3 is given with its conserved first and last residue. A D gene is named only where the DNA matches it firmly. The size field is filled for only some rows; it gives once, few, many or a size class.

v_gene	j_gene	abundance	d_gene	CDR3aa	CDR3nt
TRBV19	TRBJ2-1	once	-	CASSIKGGVSYNEQFF	TGTGCCAGTAGTATTAAGGGGGGGGTTTCCTACAATGAGCAGTTCTTC
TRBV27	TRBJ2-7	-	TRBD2	CASSSTSPGGPGEQYF	TGTGCCAGCAGTTCCACCAGCCCGGGAGGGCCTGGCGAGCAGTACTTC
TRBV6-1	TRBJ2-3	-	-	CAARLNPSTDTQYF	TGTGCCGCTCGACTCAACCCTAGCACAGATACGCAGTATTTT
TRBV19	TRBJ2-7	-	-	CASRSNAFYEQYF	TGTGCCAGTAGGTCTAACGCGTTTTACGAGCAGTACTTC
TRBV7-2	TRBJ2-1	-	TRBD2	CASSLTSGGRNEQFF	TGTGCCAGCAGCCTGACTAGCGGGGGGCGGAATGAGCAGTTCTTC
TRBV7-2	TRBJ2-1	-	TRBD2	CASNPSVGGLAGGGEQFF	TGTGCCAGCAACCCCTCGGTGGGGGGACTAGCGGGAGGCGGTGAGCAGTTCTTC
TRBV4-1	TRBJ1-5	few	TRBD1	CASSPAGTAMNQPQHF	TGCGCCAGCAGCCCTGCCGGGACAGCGATGAATCAGCCCCAGCATTTT
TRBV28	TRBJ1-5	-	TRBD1	CAGSPGQGYQPQHF	TGTGCCGGTTCTCCAGGACAGGGATATCAGCCCCAGCATTTT
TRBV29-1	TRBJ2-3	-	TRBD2	CSVEGLAGGYSTDTQYF	TGCAGCGTTGAAGGACTAGCGGGAGGTTATTCCACAGATACGCAGTATTTT
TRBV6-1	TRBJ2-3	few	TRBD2	CASSASSGSSDTQYF	TGTGCCAGCAGTGCTTCTAGCGGGAGTTCAGATACGCAGTATTTT
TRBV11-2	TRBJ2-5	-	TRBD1	CASSLGDRVHQETQYF	TGTGCCAGCAGCTTAGGGGACAGGGTCCATCAAGAGACCCAGTACTTC
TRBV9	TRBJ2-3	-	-	CASSVEGGTRTSTDTQYF	TGTGCCAGCAGCGTAGAGGGCGGGACGCGAACTAGCACAGATACGCAGTATTTT
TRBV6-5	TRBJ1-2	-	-	CASSPSRVEGYTF	TGTGCCAGCAGTCCCAGCAGGGTTGAGGGCTACACCTTC
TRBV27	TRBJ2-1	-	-	CASSLFARPYNEQFF	TGTGCCAGCAGTTTATTCGCTAGACCCTACAATGAGCAGTTCTTC
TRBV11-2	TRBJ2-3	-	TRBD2	CASSLEWQRGPKDTQYF	TGTGCCAGCAGCTTAGAATGGCAGCGGGGACCTAAGGATACGCAGTATTTT